What follows are 11 T cell receptor beta chains derived from one specimen sequenced in a study of shared T cell receptors in the human thymus. The table came from immunoSEQ multiplex PCR; TCRdb's copy has only in-frame clones and leaves some out. The sample carries 600,000 or so clones, around 87% recorded once. The same sample was also used in a study of human thymus T cells.

Sequences were obtained from thymocytes. These receptors were collected from a boy younger than two with a congenital heart defect.

The chain recombines TRBV15 with TRBJ2-1; 9 nucleotides line up with TRBD1. V dropped 3 bases and J dropped 6; count of bases not matched to a gene: 9. CDR1 is LNHNV and CDR2 is YYDKDF in the germline V gene (reference sequence). The CDR3 contains 16 residues. CDR3 DNA: TGTGCCACCAGCAGGGTACCGGGACAGGGACGCAATGAGCAGTTCTTC. Protein sequence: CATSRVPGQGRNEQFF.

The chain carries TRBV7-9 and TRBJ2-7, with D perhaps TRBD1 (5 bases). V was shortened by 5 bases and J by 3 bases, with 23 bases between the two germline ends. This CDR3 is built from 17 residues. The V gene's germline CDR1 is SEHNR and CDR2 FQNEAQ (reference sequence). DNA of the CDR3: TGTGCCAGCAGCCCACCCGACGGTAATCCTCAGGGCTACGAGCAGTACTTC. As protein: CASSPPDGNPQGYEQYF.

This clone was counted between two and nine times. The chain couples TRBV28 to TRBJ2-7; TRBD2 is a possible D gene (7 bases). Germline values: CDR1 MDHEN, CDR2 SYDVKM. The CDR3 contains 13 residues. With 5 bases removed from V and 7 bases from J, the gap between germline ends came to 15 bases. The CDR3, as DNA: TGTGCCAGCAGTAGGAGGGGGACTAAGGAGCAGTACTTC. Its translation is CASSRRGTKEQYF.

This chain connects TRBV5-6 to TRBJ1-1, with TRBD1 matching 8 bases. Germline CDR1 and CDR2: SGHDT and YYEEEE. Germline trimming cut 1 base from V and 3 bases from J; bases unmatched to any gene: 5. The CDR3 is 15 amino acids. CDR3 in amino acids: CASSLQGALDTEAFF. The DNA of the CDR3 is TGTGCCAGCAGCTTGCAGGGGGCTCTGGACACTGAAGCTTTCTTT.

The chain couples TRBV14 to TRBJ2-7; 11 nucleotides line up with TRBD1. The CDR3 spans 15 residues. Germline CDR1 and CDR2: SGHDN and FVKESK. The J segment lost 6 bases and the V segment lost 3 bases, leaving 7 bases of the junction unmatched. In DNA, the CDR3 is TGTGCCAGCAGCCAGGGGACAGGGGGGCTCTCCGAGCAGTACTTC. Its protein product is CASSQGTGGLSEQYF.

The V gene is TRBV7-2, the J gene TRBJ1-2; D unclear. The CDR3 is 14 amino acids. V dropped 5 bases and J dropped 2 bases, with 12 bases sitting between them. CDR1 and CDR2 from the germline V gene are SGHTA and FQGNSA. The CDR3 sequence is CASSVIDGNYGYTF. The CDR3 DNA follows: TGTGCCAGCAGCGTGATCGACGGGAACTATGGCTACACCTTC.

CDR3 bases: TGCGCCAGCAGCCGAGGAGCTACGAACACCGGGGAGCTGTTTTTT. This translates into CASSRGATNTGELFF. The chain combines TRBV4-1 with TRBJ2-2; no firm D call. V lost 4 bases, J lost 0 bases, and 9 bases lay in between. There are 15 residues in the CDR3. The germline V gene has CDR1 MGHRA and CDR2 YSYEKL.

V usage is TRBV7-2 and J usage is TRBJ2-6; D not certain. Germline CDR1 and CDR2: SGHTA and FQGNSA. V lost 0 bases, J lost 1 base, and 13 bases lay in between. The CDR3 covers 18 residues. CDR3 coding DNA: TGTGCCAGCAGCTTAGCGGGCCCCTTGTTTTCTGGGGCCAACGTCCTGACTTTC. Translated, it gives CASSLAGPLFSGANVLTF.

This chain links TRBV2 with TRBJ2-1, with D perhaps TRBD1 (5 bases). CDR1 is SNHLY and CDR2 is FYNNEI in the germline V gene. With 2 bases removed from V and 6 bases from J, the gap between germline ends came to 17 bases. The CDR3 length is 16 residues. CDR3 amino acids: CASSETPWDGANEQFF. The CDR3 DNA reads TGTGCCAGCAGTGAAACCCCCTGGGATGGGGCCAATGAGCAGTTCTTC.

The chain uses TRBV9 and TRBJ1-1; 8 bases fit TRBD1. J gave up 7 bases and V 3 bases, and 8 bases lay outside the gene matches. Germline loops: CDR1 SGDLS, CDR2 YYNGEE. The CDR3 spans 14 residues. The CDR3 loop is CASSGGQATLEAFF. The CDR3 nucleotides are TGTGCCAGCAGCGGGGGACAGGCCACCCTTGAAGCTTTCTTT.

This chain uses TRBV14 with TRBJ2-7; D might be TRBD1 (6 bases). The CDR3 covers 15 residues. The V and J ends lost 1 base and 3 bases respectively, with 13 bases between them. Per the germline V gene, CDR1 is SGHDN and CDR2 is FVKESK. CDR3 residues: CASSQGNRVIYEQYF. CDR3 nucleotide sequence: TGTGCCAGCAGCCAAGGTAACAGGGTGATCTACGAGCAGTACTTC.